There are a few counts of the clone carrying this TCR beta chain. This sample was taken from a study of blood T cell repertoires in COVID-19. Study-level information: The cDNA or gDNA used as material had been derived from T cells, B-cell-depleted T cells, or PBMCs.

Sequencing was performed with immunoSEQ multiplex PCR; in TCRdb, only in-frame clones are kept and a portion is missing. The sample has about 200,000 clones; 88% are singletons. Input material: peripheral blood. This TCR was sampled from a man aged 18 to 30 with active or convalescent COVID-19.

The CDR3 DNA reads as TGCGCCAGCCAGGCTGGGACCGGGGAGCTGTTTTTT. The encoded protein is CASQAGTGELFF. This chain uses TRBV10-1 with TRBJ2-2; unclear D gene. The CDR3 has 12 amino acids. The germline CDR1 and CDR2 sequences are WNHNN and SYGVQD (reference sequence). Trimming cost V 8 bases and J 5 bases, with 9 bases left between them.